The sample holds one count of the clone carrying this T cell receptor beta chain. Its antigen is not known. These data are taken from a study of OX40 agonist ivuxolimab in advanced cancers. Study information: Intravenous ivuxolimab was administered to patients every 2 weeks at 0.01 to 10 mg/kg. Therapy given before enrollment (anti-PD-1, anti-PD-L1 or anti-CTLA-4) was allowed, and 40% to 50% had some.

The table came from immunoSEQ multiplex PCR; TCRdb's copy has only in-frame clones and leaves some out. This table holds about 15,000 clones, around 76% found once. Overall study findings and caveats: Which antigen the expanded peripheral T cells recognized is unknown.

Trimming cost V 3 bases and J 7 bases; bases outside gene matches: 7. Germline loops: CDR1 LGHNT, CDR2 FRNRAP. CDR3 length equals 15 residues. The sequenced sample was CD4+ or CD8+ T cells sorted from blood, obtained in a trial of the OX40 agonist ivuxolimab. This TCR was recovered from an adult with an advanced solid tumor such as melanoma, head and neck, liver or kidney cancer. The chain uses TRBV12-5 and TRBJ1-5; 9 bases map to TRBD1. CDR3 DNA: TGTGCTAGTGGTTTTTCCGGGACAGGGAACCAGCCCCAGCATTTT. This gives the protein CASGFSGTGNQPQHF. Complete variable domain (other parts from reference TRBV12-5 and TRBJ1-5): DARVTQTPRHKVTEMGQEVTMRCQPILGHNTVFWYRQTMMQGLELLAYFRNRAPLDDSGMPKDRFSAEMPDATLATLKIQPSEPRDSAVYFCASGFSGTGNQPQHFGDGTRLSIL.